This T cell receptor (beta chain) was recovered during a study of T cell repertoires in cytomegalovirus infection. TCRdb re-called the reads with MiXCR, one entry per CDR3 protein. The table records roughly 730,000 distinct CDR3 sequences, around 32% of them present only once. In its sample, this clonotype was seen a few times. Its antigen remains unidentified. Germline assignment: CDR1 LNHDA and CDR2 SQIVND (reference sequence). The V gene lost 0 bases and the J gene lost 0 bases, with 8 bases spanning the gap. The CDR3 length is 16 residues. This material consisted of cultured PBMCs, taken from culture after CMV antigen stimulation. The sequence came from a human donor in good health (CMV status not recorded). Some clones in this sample may be carry-over from other donors' samples. The rearrangement joins TRBV19 to TRBJ2-2; D possibly matches TRBD1 or TRBD2 (5 bases each). CDR3 sequence: CASSIDQGPNTGELFF. The CDR3 DNA sequence: TGTGCCAGTAGTATAGATCAGGGACCGAACACCGGGGAGCTGTTTTTT.